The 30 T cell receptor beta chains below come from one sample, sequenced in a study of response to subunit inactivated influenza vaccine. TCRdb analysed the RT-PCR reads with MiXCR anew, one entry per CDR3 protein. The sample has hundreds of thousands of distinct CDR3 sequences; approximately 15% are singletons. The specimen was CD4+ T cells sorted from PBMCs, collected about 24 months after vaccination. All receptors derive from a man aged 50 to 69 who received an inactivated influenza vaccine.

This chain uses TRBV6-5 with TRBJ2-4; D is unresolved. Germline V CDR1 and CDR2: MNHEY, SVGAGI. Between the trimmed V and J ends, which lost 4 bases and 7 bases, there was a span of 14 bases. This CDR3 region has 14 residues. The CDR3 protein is CASSLSGSGNIQYF. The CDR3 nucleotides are TGTGCCAGCAGTTTAAGTGGATCTGGTAACATTCAGTACTTC.

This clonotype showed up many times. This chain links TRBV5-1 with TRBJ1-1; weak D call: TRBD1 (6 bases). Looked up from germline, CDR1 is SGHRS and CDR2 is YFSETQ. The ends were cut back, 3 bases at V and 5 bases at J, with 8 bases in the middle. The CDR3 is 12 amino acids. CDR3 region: CASSSGVTEAFF. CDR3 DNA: TGCGCCAGCAGCTCAGGGGTTACTGAAGCTTTCTTT.

The chain's CDR3 is CAISASANTEAFF. The CDR3 coding sequence is TGTGCCATCAGTGCGTCGGCGAACACTGAAGCTTTCTTT. This chain joins TRBV10-3 and TRBJ1-1; no reliable D call. CDR1 is ENHRY, CDR2 SYGVKD, per germline. This CDR3 region has 13 residues. Trimming removed 4 bases from V and 1 base from J, with 7 bases in between.

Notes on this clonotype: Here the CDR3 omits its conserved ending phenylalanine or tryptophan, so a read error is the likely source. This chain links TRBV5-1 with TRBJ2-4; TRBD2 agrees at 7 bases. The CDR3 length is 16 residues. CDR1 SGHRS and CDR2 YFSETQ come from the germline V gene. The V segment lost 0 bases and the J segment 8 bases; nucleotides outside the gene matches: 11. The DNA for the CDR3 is TGCGCCAGCAGCTTGGATCTCCGGGACTATGGGGACATTCAGTACTCC. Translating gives CASSLDLRDYGDIQYS.

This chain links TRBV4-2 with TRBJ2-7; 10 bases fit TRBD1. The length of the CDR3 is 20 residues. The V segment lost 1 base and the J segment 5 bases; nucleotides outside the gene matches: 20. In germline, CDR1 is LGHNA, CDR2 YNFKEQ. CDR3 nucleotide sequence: TGTGCCAGCAGCCAAGCCCGACAGGGACAGGGGCCCGGATTGGAAGACGAGCAGTACTTC. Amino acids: CASSQARQGQGPGLEDEQYF.

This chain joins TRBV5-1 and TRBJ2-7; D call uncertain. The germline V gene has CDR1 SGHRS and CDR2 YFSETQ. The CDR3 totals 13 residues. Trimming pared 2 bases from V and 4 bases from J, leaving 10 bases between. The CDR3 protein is CASSFFSAYEQYF. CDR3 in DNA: TGCGCCAGCAGCTTCTTTTCCGCGTACGAGCAGTACTTC.

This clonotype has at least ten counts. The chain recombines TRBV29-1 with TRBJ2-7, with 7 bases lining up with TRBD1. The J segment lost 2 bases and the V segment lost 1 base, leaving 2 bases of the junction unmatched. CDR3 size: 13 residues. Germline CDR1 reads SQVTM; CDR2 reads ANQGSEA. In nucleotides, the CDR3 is TGCAGCGTTGAAGGCCAGGGGGCCTACGAGCAGTACTTC. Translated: CSVEGQGAYEQYF.

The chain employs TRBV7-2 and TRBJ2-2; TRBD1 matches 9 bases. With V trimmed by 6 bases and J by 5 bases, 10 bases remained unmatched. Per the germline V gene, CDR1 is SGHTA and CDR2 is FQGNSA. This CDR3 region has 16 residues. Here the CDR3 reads CASRPGQGRGTGELFF. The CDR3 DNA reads TGTGCCAGCAGACCCGGACAGGGGAGAGGAACCGGGGAGCTGTTTTTT. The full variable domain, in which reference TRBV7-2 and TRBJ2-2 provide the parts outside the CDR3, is GAGVSQSPSNKVTEKGKDVELRCDPISGHTALYWYRQSLGQGLEFLIYFQGNSAPDKSGLPSDRFSAERTGGSVSTLTIQRTQQEDSAVYLCASRPGQGRGTGELFFGEGSRLTVL.

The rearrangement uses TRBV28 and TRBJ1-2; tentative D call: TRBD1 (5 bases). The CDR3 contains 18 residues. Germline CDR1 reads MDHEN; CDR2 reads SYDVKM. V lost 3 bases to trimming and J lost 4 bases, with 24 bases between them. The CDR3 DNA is TGTGCCAGCAGTTTCGGGGCATGGCGCCGAAGATTAGGCTATGGCTACACCTTC. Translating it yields CASSFGAWRRRLGYGYTF.

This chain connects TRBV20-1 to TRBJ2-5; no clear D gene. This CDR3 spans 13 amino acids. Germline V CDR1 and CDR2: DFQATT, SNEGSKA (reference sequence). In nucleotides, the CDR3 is TGCAGGCCGGTACAGCTGGGGCAAGAGACCCAGTACTTC. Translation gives CRPVQLGQETQYF.

The CDR3 spells CSATPGSRNTGELFF. As DNA, the CDR3 is TGCAGTGCCACTCCGGGGTCTCGGAACACCGGGGAGCTGTTTTTT. This chain uses TRBV20-1 with TRBJ2-2; possible D gene TRBD2, 5 bases. From germline, CDR1 is DFQATT and CDR2 SNEGSKA (reference sequence). The V gene lost 6 bases and the J gene lost 1 base, with 15 bases spanning the gap. The CDR3 is 15 residues long.

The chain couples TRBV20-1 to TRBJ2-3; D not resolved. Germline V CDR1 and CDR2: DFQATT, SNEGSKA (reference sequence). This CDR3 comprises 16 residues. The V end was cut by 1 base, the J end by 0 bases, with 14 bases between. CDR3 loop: CSARGRRQSSTDTQYF. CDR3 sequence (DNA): TGCAGTGCTAGAGGCCGCCGTCAGTCTAGCACAGATACGCAGTATTTT.

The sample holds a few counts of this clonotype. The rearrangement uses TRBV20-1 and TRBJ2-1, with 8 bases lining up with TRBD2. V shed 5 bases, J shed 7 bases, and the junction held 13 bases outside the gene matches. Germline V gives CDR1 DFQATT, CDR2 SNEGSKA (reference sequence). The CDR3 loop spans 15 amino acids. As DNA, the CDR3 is TGCAGTGCTCCCGACCGGACTAGCCCGCGAAATGAGCAGTTCTTC. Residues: CSAPDRTSPRNEQFF.

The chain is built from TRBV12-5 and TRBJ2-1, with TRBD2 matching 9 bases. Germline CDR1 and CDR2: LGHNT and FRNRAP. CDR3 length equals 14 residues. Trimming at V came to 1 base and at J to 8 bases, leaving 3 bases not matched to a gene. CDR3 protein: CASGLATSGHEQFF. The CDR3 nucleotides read TGTGCTAGTGGTTTGGCGACTAGCGGCCATGAGCAGTTCTTC.

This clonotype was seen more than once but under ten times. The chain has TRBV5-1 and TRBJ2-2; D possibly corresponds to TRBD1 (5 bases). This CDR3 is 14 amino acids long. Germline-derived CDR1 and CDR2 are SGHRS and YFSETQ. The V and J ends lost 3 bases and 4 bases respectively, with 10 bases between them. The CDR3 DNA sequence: TGCGCCAGCAGCTCTGACAGACGCACCGGGGAGCTGTTTTTT. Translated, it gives CASSSDRRTGELFF.

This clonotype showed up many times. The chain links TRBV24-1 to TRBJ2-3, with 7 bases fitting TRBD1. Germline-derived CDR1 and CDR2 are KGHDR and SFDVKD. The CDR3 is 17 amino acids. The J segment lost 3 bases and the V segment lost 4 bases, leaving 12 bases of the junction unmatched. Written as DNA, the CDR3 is TGTGCCACCAGTGACACCGGCGACAGGGCTTATACAGATACGCAGTATTTT. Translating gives CATSDTGDRAYTDTQYF.

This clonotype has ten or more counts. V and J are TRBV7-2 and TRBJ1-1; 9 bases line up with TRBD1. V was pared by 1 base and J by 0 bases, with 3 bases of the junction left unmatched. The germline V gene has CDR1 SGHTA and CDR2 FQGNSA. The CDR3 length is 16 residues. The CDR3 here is CASSLDGTGLNTEAFF. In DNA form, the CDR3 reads TGTGCCAGCAGCTTAGATGGGACAGGGTTGAACACTGAAGCTTTCTTT.

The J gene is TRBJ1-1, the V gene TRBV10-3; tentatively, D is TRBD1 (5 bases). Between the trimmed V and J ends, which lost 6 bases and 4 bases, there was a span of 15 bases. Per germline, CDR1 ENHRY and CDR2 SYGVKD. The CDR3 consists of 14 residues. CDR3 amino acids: CAIREGTDLTEAFF. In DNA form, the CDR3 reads TGTGCCATCAGGGAAGGGACCGATCTCACTGAAGCTTTCTTT.

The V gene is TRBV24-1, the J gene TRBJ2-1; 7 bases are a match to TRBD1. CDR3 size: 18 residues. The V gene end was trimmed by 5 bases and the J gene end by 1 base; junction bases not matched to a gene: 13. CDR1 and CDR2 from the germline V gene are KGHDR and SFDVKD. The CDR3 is CATSGVGGAYLSYNEQFF. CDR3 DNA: TGTGCCACCAGTGGAGTAGGGGGCGCATATTTATCCTACAATGAGCAGTTCTTC.

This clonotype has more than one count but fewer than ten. The CDR3 bases are TGCAGCGTTCAGGGACAGGGGGCTGAGCAGTACTTC. Translation: CSVQGQGAEQYF. V usage is TRBV29-1 and J usage is TRBJ2-7; 12 nucleotides align to TRBD1. The germline CDR1 and CDR2 sequences are SQVTM and ANQGSEA. The length of the CDR3 is 12 residues. V shed 5 bases and J 7 bases; nucleotides not matched to a gene: 3.

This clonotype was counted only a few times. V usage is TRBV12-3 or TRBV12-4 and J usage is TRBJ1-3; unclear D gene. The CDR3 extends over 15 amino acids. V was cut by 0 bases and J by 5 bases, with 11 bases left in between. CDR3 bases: TGTGCCAGCAGTTTAGCAGGGCGGCCGCGAAACACCATATATTTT. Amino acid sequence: CASSLAGRPRNTIYF.

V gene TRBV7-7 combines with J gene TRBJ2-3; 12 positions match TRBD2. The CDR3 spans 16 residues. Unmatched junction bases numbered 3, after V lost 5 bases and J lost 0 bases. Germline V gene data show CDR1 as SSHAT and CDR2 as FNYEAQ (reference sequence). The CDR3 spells CASSEGTSGSTDTQYF. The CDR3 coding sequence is TGTGCCAGCAGCGAAGGGACTAGCGGGAGCACAGATACGCAGTATTTT.

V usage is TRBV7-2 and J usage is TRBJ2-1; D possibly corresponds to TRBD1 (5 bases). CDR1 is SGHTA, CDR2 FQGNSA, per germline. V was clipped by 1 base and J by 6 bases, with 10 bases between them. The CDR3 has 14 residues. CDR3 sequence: CASSLGQLGNEQFF. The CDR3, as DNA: TGTGCCAGCAGCTTAGGACAGCTTGGCAATGAGCAGTTCTTC.

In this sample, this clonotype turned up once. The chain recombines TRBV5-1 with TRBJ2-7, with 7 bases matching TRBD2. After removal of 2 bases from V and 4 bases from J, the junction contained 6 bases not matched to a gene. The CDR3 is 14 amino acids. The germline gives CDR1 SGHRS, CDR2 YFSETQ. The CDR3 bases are TGCGCCAGCAGCTTTGGGGGGGGTACTTACGAGCAGTACTTC. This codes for CASSFGGGTYEQYF. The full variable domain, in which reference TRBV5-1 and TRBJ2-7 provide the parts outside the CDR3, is KAGVTQTPRYLIKTRGQQVTLSCSPISGHRSVSWYQQTPGQGLQFLFEYFSETQRNKGNFPGRFSGRQFSNSRSEMNVSTLELGDSALYLCASSFGGGTYEQYFGPGTRLTVT.

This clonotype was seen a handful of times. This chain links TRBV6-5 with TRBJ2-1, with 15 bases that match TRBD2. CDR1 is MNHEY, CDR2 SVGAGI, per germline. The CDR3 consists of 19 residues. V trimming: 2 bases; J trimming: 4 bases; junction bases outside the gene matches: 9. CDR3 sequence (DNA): TGTGCCAGCAGTTACAGCGGGACTAGCGGGAGGAGAGGGTACAATGAGCAGTTCTTC. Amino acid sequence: CASSYSGTSGRRGYNEQFF.

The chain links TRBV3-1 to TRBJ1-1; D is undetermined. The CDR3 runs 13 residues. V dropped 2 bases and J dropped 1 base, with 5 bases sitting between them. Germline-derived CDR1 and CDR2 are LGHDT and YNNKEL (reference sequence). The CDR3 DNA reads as TGTGCCAGCAGCCAATTGCGGAACACTGAAGCTTTCTTT. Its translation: CASSQLRNTEAFF.

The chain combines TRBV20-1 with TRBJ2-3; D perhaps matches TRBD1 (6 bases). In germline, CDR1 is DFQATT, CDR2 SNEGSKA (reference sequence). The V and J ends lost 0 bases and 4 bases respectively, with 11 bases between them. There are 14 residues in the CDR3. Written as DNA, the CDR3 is TGCAGTGCTAGAGATCCGAGGGGGTCAGATACGCAGTATTTT. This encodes CSARDPRGSDTQYF.

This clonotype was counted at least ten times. The CDR3 here is CASSLSGKGTNTEAFF. Here the CDR3 DNA reads TGTGCCAGCAGCCTCAGTGGTAAGGGAACGAACACTGAAGCTTTCTTT. The V call is TRBV3-1, the J call TRBJ1-1, with no clear D. Deletions cut 4 bases from V and 1 base from J, with 16 bases between. The CDR3 spans 16 residues. CDR1 and CDR2 (germline): LGHDT, YNNKEL (reference sequence).

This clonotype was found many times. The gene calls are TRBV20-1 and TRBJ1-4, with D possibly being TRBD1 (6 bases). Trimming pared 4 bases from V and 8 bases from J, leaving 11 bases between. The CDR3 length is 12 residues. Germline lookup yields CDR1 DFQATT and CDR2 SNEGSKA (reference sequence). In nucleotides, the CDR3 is TGCAGTGCTACCGGGACACGCGAAAAACTGTTTTTT. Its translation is CSATGTREKLFF.

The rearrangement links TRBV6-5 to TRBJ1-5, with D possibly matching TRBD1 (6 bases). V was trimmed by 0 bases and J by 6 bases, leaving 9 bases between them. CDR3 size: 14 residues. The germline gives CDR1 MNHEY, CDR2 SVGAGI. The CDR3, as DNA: TGTGCCAGCAGTTACTCAGGGGGTTCTCAGCCCCAGCATTTT. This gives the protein CASSYSGGSQPQHF.